The 14 T cell receptor beta chains given below trace back to one sample, sequenced in a study of neurological immune-mediated disorders. MiXCR, applied by TCRdb to the 5' RACE reads, yields one record per CDR3 protein. The sample shows 50,000 or so distinct CDR3 sequences, about an eighth of them seen only once. Specimen: PBMCs. The source is a man aged 55 to 70 in good health.

The chain links TRBV7-2 to TRBJ1-6; 9 positions agree with TRBD1. This CDR3 is 14 amino acids long. Germline CDR1 SGHTA, CDR2 FQGNSA. V gave up 3 bases and J gave up 14 bases; unmatched junction bases: 8. The CDR3 loop is CASSFQTGGKTLHF. DNA of the CDR3: TGTGCCAGCAGCTTTCAGACAGGGGGGAAGACCCTCCACTTT.

The rearrangement joins TRBV20-1 to TRBJ1-1; a possible D gene is TRBD1 (5 bases). The V and J ends lost 5 bases and 1 base respectively, with 14 bases between them. Germline CDR1 and CDR2: DFQATT and SNEGSKA (reference sequence). The CDR3 contains 14 residues. The CDR3 here is CSAGRGRANTEAFF. In DNA, the CDR3 is TGCAGTGCTGGAAGGGGTCGGGCGAACACTGAAGCTTTCTTT.

This chain links TRBV20-1 with TRBJ1-1; 7 nucleotides agree with TRBD1. CDR1 DFQATT and CDR2 SNEGSKA come from the germline V gene (reference sequence). V shed 5 bases, J shed 5 bases, and the junction held 11 bases outside the gene matches. This CDR3 has 14 amino acids. This chain's CDR3 is CSAYRQGERTEAFF. The CDR3 bases are TGCAGTGCTTACCGTCAGGGGGAGAGAACTGAAGCTTTCTTT.

This clonotype has a count of ten or more. V and J are TRBV13 and TRBJ1-3; the D is unclear. This CDR3 region has 14 residues. V lost 0 bases and J lost 1, with 4 bases in between. Germline CDR1 PRHDT, CDR2 FYEKMQ (reference sequence). The CDR3 DNA is TGTGCCAGCAGCTTAGGGAAATCTGGAAACACCATATATTTT. Its translation is CASSLGKSGNTIYF. Looking up the rest from reference TRBV13 and TRBJ1-3 gives the full variable domain: AAGVIQSPRHLIKEKRETATLKCYPIPRHDTVYWYQQGPGQDPQFLISFYEKMQSDKGSIPDRFSAQQFSDYHSELNMSSLELGDSALYFCASSLGKSGNTIYFGEGSWLTVV.

This chain uses TRBV6-2 or TRBV6-3 with TRBJ2-1; tentatively, D is TRBD2 (6 bases). CDR1 and CDR2 (germline): MNHEY, SVGEGT. The CDR3 has 16 amino acids. V lost 6 bases, J lost 7 bases, and 22 bases lay in between. For the CDR3, the DNA is TGTGCCAGCAGACGACAGACGGGGCTAGCGAATAATGAGCAGTTCTTC. Residues: CASRRQTGLANNEQFF.

This clonotype was found many times. The chain has TRBV20-1 and TRBJ2-1; possible D gene TRBD2, 5 bases. The V and J ends lost 1 base and 6 bases respectively, with 13 bases between them. This CDR3 is built from 14 residues. Germline lookup yields CDR1 DFQATT and CDR2 SNEGSKA (reference sequence). For the CDR3, the DNA is TGCAGTGCTAGAGGGGCTAGCATCGGCAATGAGCAGTTCTTC. Translation gives CSARGASIGNEQFF.

This clonotype was seen at least ten times. This sequence joins TRBV7-7 and TRBJ2-2; no clear D gene. V was cut by 5 bases and J by 3 bases, with 13 bases left in between. The CDR3 consists of 15 residues. CDR1 SSHAT and CDR2 FNYEAQ come from the germline V gene (reference sequence). The CDR3 region is CASSQTGLHTGELFF. CDR3 bases: TGTGCCAGCAGCCAAACCGGCTTACACACCGGGGAGCTGTTTTTT.

This clonotype occurred many times. The V gene is TRBV25-1, the J gene TRBJ2-7; the D is unclear. The CDR3 contains 12 residues. Germline CDR1 and CDR2: MGHDK and SYGVNS. V gave up 4 bases and J gave up 6 bases, with 10 bases separating them. The CDR3 is CASSGGVVEQYF. In DNA form, the CDR3 reads TGTGCCAGCAGTGGTGGAGTCGTCGAGCAGTACTTC.

Ten or more counts support this clonotype. V and J are TRBV7-2 and TRBJ2-1; possibly TRBD1 for D (5 bases). V lost 0 bases, J lost 10 bases, and 7 bases lay in between. The CDR3 runs 12 residues. CDR1 is SGHTA and CDR2 is FQGNSA in the germline V gene. CDR3 nucleotide sequence: TGTGCCAGCAGCTTAGCGCGACAGGAGCAGTTCTTC. This translates into CASSLARQEQFF. The whole variable domain, filled in from reference TRBV7-2 and TRBJ2-1, reads GAGVSQSPSNKVTEKGKDVELRCDPISGHTALYWYRQSLGQGLEFLIYFQGNSAPDKSGLPSDRFSAERTGGSVSTLTIQRTQQEDSAVYLCASSLARQEQFFGPGTRLTVL.

A note on this clonotype: At one end, the junction sequence differs from germline, possibly due to a read error. The rearrangement joins TRBV5-1 to TRBJ2-2; D perhaps matches TRBD1 (6 bases). This CDR3 region has 15 residues. Per the germline V gene, CDR1 is SGHRS and CDR2 is YFSETQ. CDR3 bases: TGCGACAGCAGCTTAGCCCCTGCAGGGGCCGGGGAGCTGTTTTTT. It is translated as CDSSLAPAGAGELFF.

This clonotype was seen many times. The CDR3 loop is CASSSTRGLGDEKLFF. Written as DNA, the CDR3 is TGTGCCAGCAGCTCGACCAGGGGGCTCGGGGATGAAAAACTGTTTTTT. The chain joins TRBV5-5 to TRBJ1-4, with 8 bases identical to TRBD1. V was pared by 3 bases and J by 6 bases, with 10 bases of the junction left unmatched. Germline-derived CDR1 and CDR2 are SGHKS and YYEKEE (reference sequence). The CDR3 length is 16 residues.

This clonotype was seen repeatedly, ten times or more. The chain employs TRBV7-9 and TRBJ1-5; 7 bases map to TRBD1. Germline V gene data show CDR1 as SEHNR and CDR2 as FQNEAQ (reference sequence). The CDR3 runs to 11 residues. With V trimmed by 5 bases and J by 15 bases, 7 bases remained unmatched. The CDR3: CASSLGDSRHF. CDR3 coding DNA: TGTGCCAGCAGCCTCGGGGACAGCAGGCATTTT.

This clonotype has a count of ten or more. The DNA of the CDR3 is TGCGCCAGCAGCCAAGATCCTACGTCTAGGACCTACGAGCAGTACTTC. Protein: CASSQDPTSRTYEQYF. The rearrangement links TRBV4-3 to TRBJ2-7; D is ambiguous. The germline V gene encodes CDR1 LGHNA and CDR2 YSLEER. Deletions cut 0 bases from V and 2 bases from J, with 14 bases between. The CDR3 is made up of 16 amino acids.

As concerns this clonotype: The junction differs from germline at one of its ends, possibly a read error. The chain combines TRBV20-1 with TRBJ1-1, with D possibly being TRBD1 (5 bases). The germline CDR1 and CDR2 sequences are DFQATT and SNEGSKA (reference sequence). CDR3 length: 14 residues. The CDR3 protein is CSACISERGSETFF. For the CDR3, the DNA is TGCAGTGCTTGTATTAGCGAAAGGGGCTCTGAAACTTTCTTT.